This entry lists 23 T cell receptor beta chains sequenced from one sample in a study of blood T cell repertoires in COVID-19. The method was immunoSEQ multiplex PCR; TCRdb's version includes in-frame clones alone and lacks a portion of them. The sample shows about 150,000 clones, nearly 80% of them seen only once. Specimen: peripheral blood. The receptors were gathered from a man aged 80 or over with acute or convalescent COVID-19.

J is TRBJ1-3 and V is TRBV14, with D possibly TRBD1 on 5 matching bases. Germline values: CDR1 SGHDN, CDR2 FVKESK. V was cut by 4 bases and J by 3 bases, with 10 bases left in between. The CDR3 has 14 amino acids. CDR3 sequence reads: CASSPRTIGNTIYF. In nucleotides, the CDR3 is TGTGCCAGCAGCCCAAGGACAATTGGAAACACCATATATTTT.

This chain joins TRBV7-9 and TRBJ2-6; no clear D. The CDR3 covers 15 residues. V lost 5 bases and J 0 bases, leaving 8 bases between the germline ends. The germline CDR1 and CDR2 sequences are SEHNR and FQNEAQ (reference sequence). The CDR3 DNA is TGTGCCAGCAGCCGAGGAGACTCTGGGGCCAACGTCCTGACTTTC. Residues: CASSRGDSGANVLTF.

The chain is built from TRBV9 and TRBJ1-3, with a tentative D call TRBD1 (5 bases). Germline assignment: CDR1 SGDLS and CDR2 YYNGEE. V was pared by 3 bases and J by 1 base, with 11 bases between. The CDR3 length is 15 residues. CDR3 amino acids: CASSEAGGSGNTIYF. CDR3 nucleotide sequence: TGTGCCAGCAGCGAGGCGGGGGGGTCTGGAAACACCATATATTTT.

This chain connects TRBV6-1 to TRBJ1-2; weak D call: TRBD1 (6 bases). V was trimmed by 3 bases and J by 4 bases, leaving 15 bases between them. The CDR3 consists of 15 residues. Germline V lookup: CDR1 MNHNS, CDR2 SASEGT. The CDR3 nucleotides read TGTGCCAGCAGTGACCAGGGGAAGAGGGTCTATGGCTACACCTTC. It codes for CASSDQGKRVYGYTF.

The gene calls are TRBV30 and TRBJ1-1, with 8 bases lining up with TRBD1. V shed 2 bases and J 5 bases; nucleotides not matched to a gene: 16. Germline CDR1 GTSNPN, CDR2 SVGIG (reference sequence). This CDR3 region has 17 residues. CDR3 in amino acids: CAWSQGGAGGMGTEAFF. CDR3 sequence (DNA): TGTGCCTGGAGTCAGGGAGGGGCAGGGGGCATGGGAACTGAAGCTTTCTTT.

The chain has TRBV27 and TRBJ2-1; 7 positions agree with TRBD2. CDR3 length equals 14 residues. V lost 6 bases to trimming and J lost 5 bases; unmatched junction nucleotides: 7. The germline V gene encodes CDR1 MNHEY and CDR2 SMNVEV (reference sequence). This CDR3 is CASRRSGVNNEQFF. The DNA for the CDR3 is TGTGCCAGCAGGCGGAGCGGGGTTAACAATGAGCAGTTCTTC.

The rearrangement links TRBV11-2 to TRBJ2-5; D gene uncertain. CDR1 and CDR2 (germline): SGHAT, FQNNGV. Trimming removed 5 bases at V and 3 bases at J, with 7 bases between. This CDR3 region has 12 residues. The CDR3 region has the DNA TGTGCCAGCAGCGTGGCAGAAGAGACCCAGTACTTC. Translated: CASSVAEETQYF.

Comments on this clone: Relative to the germline gene, one junction end is altered; a read error may explain this. The chain employs TRBV19 and TRBJ2-4; 9 bases are shared with TRBD1. The CDR3 loop spans 13 amino acids. Germline-derived CDR1 and CDR2 are LNHDA and SQIVND (reference sequence). The CDR3 DNA reads TGTGCCAGTATAAACAGGGGGCAATCCTTCCCGGCCTTC. Its translation: CASINRGQSFPAF.

This chain connects TRBV6-2 or TRBV6-3 to TRBJ1-5; D may be TRBD1 (6 bases). The ends were cut back, 4 bases at V and 7 bases at J, with 23 bases in the middle. The germline V gene encodes CDR1 MNHEY and CDR2 SVGEGT. This CDR3 has 17 amino acids. CDR3 amino acids: CASSLWSSTGSGQPQHF. CDR3 DNA: TGTGCCAGCAGTTTATGGTCCTCAACAGGGAGTGGACAGCCCCAGCATTTT.

The chain has TRBV19 and TRBJ1-5, with D possibly matching TRBD1 (5 bases). Trimming shortened V by 5 bases and J by 4 bases, and 12 bases separated the two germline ends. CDR3 size: 14 residues. Germline CDR1 reads LNHDA; CDR2 reads SQIVND (reference sequence). The DNA for the CDR3 is TGTGCCAGTAGTCCTGACAGTGGAAATCAGCCCCAGCATTTT. Protein: CASSPDSGNQPQHF. The variable domain in full, completed from reference TRBV19 and TRBJ1-5, reads DGGITQSPKYLFRKEGQNVTLSCEQNLNHDAMYWYRQDPGQGLRLIYYSQIVNDFQKGDIAEGYSVSREKKESFPLTVTSAQKNPTAFYLCASSPDSGNQPQHFGDGTRLSIL.

This clone turned up a few times. The genes are TRBV9 and TRBJ1-4; 7 bases fit TRBD1. Trimming removed 4 bases from V and 7 bases from J; junction bases left unmatched: 10. The CDR3 contains 15 residues. Looked up from germline, CDR1 is SGDLS and CDR2 is YYNGEE. The CDR3 DNA sequence: TGTGCCAGCAGCCCCCGTAGGGGGCTATCTGAAAAACTGTTTTTT. Its translation: CASSPRRGLSEKLFF.

This clone was counted a few times. The CDR3 loop reads CASSQVFQLAGGNEQFF. The DNA of the CDR3 is TGTGCCAGCAGCCAAGTTTTTCAACTAGCGGGGGGGAATGAGCAGTTCTTC. The V gene is TRBV3-1 (or the pseudogene TRBV3-2), the J gene TRBJ2-1; 13 bases align to TRBD2. CDR1 LGHDT and CDR2 YNNKEL come from the germline V gene (reference sequence). V lost 1 base, J lost 7 bases, and 7 bases stayed unmatched. The CDR3 has 17 amino acids.

As regards this clone: Other DNA sequences of this sample code for an identical CDR3. This chain joins TRBV9 and TRBJ2-1, with D possibly being TRBD2 (7 bases). CDR1 and CDR2 from the germline V gene are SGDLS and YYNGEE. Trimming left V 0 bases short and J 6 bases short, with 13 bases between. CDR3 length equals 15 residues. CDR3 coding DNA: TGTGCCAGCAGCGTAGCGAGGGGGGGAGGCAATGAGCAGTTCTTC. Encoded protein: CASSVARGGGNEQFF.

The rearrangement joins TRBV6-5 to TRBJ1-2; maybe TRBD1 (5 bases). The CDR3 length is 14 residues. V was shortened by 1 base and J by 2 bases, with 8 bases between the two germline ends. The germline V gene encodes CDR1 MNHEY and CDR2 SVGAGI. The CDR3 nucleotides read TGTGCCAGCAGTTACTATGCAGGGAACTATGGCTACACCTTC. It encodes CASSYYAGNYGYTF.

The CDR3 DNA is TGTGCCAGCAGTAGCTCTGGGGCCAACGTCCTGACTTTC. Its protein product is CASSSSGANVLTF. V gene TRBV3-1 (or the pseudogene TRBV3-2) combines with J gene TRBJ2-6; D remains unclear. Germline V gene lookup returns CDR1 LGHDT and CDR2 YNNKEL (reference sequence). This CDR3 is built from 13 residues. V lost 6 bases, J lost 0 bases, and 3 bases lay in between.

This clone was seen just once. The chain has TRBV29-1 and TRBJ1-5; 11 bases align to TRBD1. The CDR3 loop spans 13 amino acids. With V trimmed by 7 bases and J by 6 bases, 5 bases remained unmatched. The germline CDR1 and CDR2 sequences are SQVTM and ANQGSEA. This CDR3 reads CSAGQGAGQPQHF. The CDR3 coding sequence is TGCAGCGCCGGACAGGGGGCGGGTCAGCCCCAGCATTTT.

The chain couples TRBV2 to TRBJ1-2; perhaps TRBD1 as D (6 bases). The CDR3 runs to 13 residues. CDR1 is SNHLY and CDR2 is FYNNEI in the germline V gene. Trimming removed 6 bases from V and 5 bases from J, with 13 bases in between. CDR3 nucleotides: TGTGCCAGCAGCTCTGGACAGATTTATGGCTACACCTTC. Amino acids: CASSSGQIYGYTF.

The chain recombines TRBV19 with TRBJ1-5; 8 nucleotides align to TRBD1. CDR1 and CDR2 (germline): LNHDA, SQIVND (reference sequence). With V trimmed by 3 bases and J by 5 bases, 9 bases remained unmatched. The CDR3 has 16 amino acids. The CDR3 is CASSMGQDQSYQPQHF. In DNA form, the CDR3 reads TGTGCCAGTAGTATGGGACAGGACCAATCCTATCAGCCCCAGCATTTT.

This chain uses TRBV18 with TRBJ1-1; D is unclear. Trimming removed 4 bases at V and 2 bases at J, with 5 bases between. Germline-derived CDR1 and CDR2 are KGHSH and LQKENI. This CDR3 comprises 12 residues. The CDR3 DNA reads TGTGCCAGCTCACTTAGTAACACTGAAGCTTTCTTT. Protein product: CASSLSNTEAFF.

V gene TRBV19 combines with J gene TRBJ2-7, with 8 bases matching TRBD1. V lost 1 base, J lost 2 bases, and 1 base stayed unmatched. The germline V gene encodes CDR1 LNHDA and CDR2 SQIVND (reference sequence). The CDR3 totals 14 residues. CDR3 coding DNA: TGTGCCAGTAGTATAGGGACAGGGCCCTACGAGCAGTACGTC. It specifies CASSIGTGPYEQYV.

V gene TRBV6-6 combines with J gene TRBJ1-1; D gene uncertain. The CDR3 length is 13 residues. Germline lookup yields CDR1 MNHNY and CDR2 SVGAGI (reference sequence). Trimming took off 3 bases at V and 0 bases at J, with 5 bases between the two ends. In DNA, the CDR3 is TGTGCCAGCAGTTATTCAGTGAACACTGAAGCTTTCTTT. This codes for CASSYSVNTEAFF.

The V and J genes are TRBV6-5 and TRBJ2-7; D not resolved. Between the trimmed V and J ends, which lost 7 bases and 2 bases, there was a span of 12 bases. Germline V gives CDR1 MNHEY, CDR2 SVGAGI. The CDR3 is 13 residues long. The CDR3 DNA is TGTGCCAGCAATGCCTCTTGGCCCTACGAGCAGTACGTC. Amino acids: CASNASWPYEQYV.

This clone was seen many times. The chain carries TRBV5-5 and TRBJ1-5; 8 bases map to TRBD1. CDR3 size: 15 residues. Germline V gives CDR1 SGHKS, CDR2 YYEKEE (reference sequence). The J segment lost 3 bases and the V segment lost 4 bases, leaving 6 bases of the junction unmatched. CDR3 amino acids: CASSHDRGYNQPQHF. The CDR3 DNA reads as TGTGCCAGCAGCCATGACAGGGGTTACAATCAGCCCCAGCATTTT.